The rows below give T cell receptor beta chains drawn from one sample of a study of T cells after yellow fever vaccination. TCRdb passed the 5' RACE reads through MiXCR, listing each CDR3 protein once. This table has some 160,000 distinct CDR3 sequences, 6% to 7.5% appearing once. Specimen: CD4+ T cells sorted from PBMCs, collected 5 days after the first yellow fever vaccination. The receptor set was obtained from a man aged 18 to 35 who received the YFV17D yellow fever vaccine. Each CDR3 is given without its conserved first and last residue.

j_call cdr3_length v_call cdr3_aa
TRBJ2-7 12 TRBV2 ASRGDQGAVEQY
TRBJ2-2 15 TRBV12-3/TRBV12-4 ASRWGTSAENTGELF
TRBJ1-5 13 TRBV12-3/TRBV12-4 ASSLANGGQQPQH
TRBJ2-7 14 TRBV12-3/TRBV12-4 ASSSKQGGLVYEQY
TRBJ2-7 13 TRBV7-7 ASSLDSTRSYEQY
TRBJ2-6 14 TRBV30 AWSPGAGLGANVLT
TRBJ2-3 14 TRBV24-1 ATSDSGTSSTDTQY
TRBJ2-3 13 TRBV7-9 AGGEKGKNLDTQY
TRBJ1-1 12 TRBV19 ASSVGARDTEAF
TRBJ1-5 9 TRBV20-1 SATSGIPQH
TRBJ1-6 10 TRBV12-3/TRBV12-4 ASSLLEPPLH
TRBJ2-2 15 TRBV12-3/TRBV12-4 ASSFRDGGPGPGELF
TRBJ1-2 13 TRBV7-2 ASSFTGESYYGYT
TRBJ1-1 12 TRBV12-3/TRBV12-4 ASSYHRGNTEAF
TRBJ2-3 11 TRBV12-3/TRBV12-4 ASSLSGSDTQY
TRBJ2-5 12 TRBV5-1 ASSWGQGLETQY
TRBJ1-2 11 TRBV12-3/TRBV12-4 ASSLGINYGYT
TRBJ2-6 18 TRBV7-6 ASSYLLASVISSGANVLT
TRBJ2-3 13 TRBV12-3/TRBV12-4 ASSFVDRSTDTQY
TRBJ2-1 11 TRBV29-1 SVEGTGFNEQF
TRBJ1-1 13 TRBV21-1 ASSKAPGQGPEAF
TRBJ2-7 13 TRBV6-1 ASSETGGASYEQY
TRBJ1-2 13 TRBV7-2 ASSPTGGVYYGYT
TRBJ1-2 12 TRBV30 AWSPLDRPYGYT
TRBJ2-7 10 TRBV2 ASTRGLYEQY
TRBJ2-7 13 TRBV6-2/TRBV6-3 ASSYLRDRDLKQY
TRBJ2-3 14 TRBV6-2/TRBV6-3 ASSRRTRGRTDTQY